This TCR beta chain originates from a study of T cell responses to AZD1222 COVID-19 vaccine (dated by TCRdb to the early 2020s). About the study as a whole: AZD1222 recipients with second doses at about 4 weeks or about 12 weeks were pooled, because spike-specific TCR depth and breadth did not differ between schedules. Trial participants were enrolled by age into 18-55, 56-69 and 70-plus year subgroups, with around 140, 26 and 57 TCR-sequenced participants respectively. TCR sequencing covered 230 to 250 trial participants: 200 to 220 given two doses of AZD1222 and 26 given two doses of MenACWY control vaccine.

This sample's time point label indicates: baseline before first vaccination. Samples from vaccinated people were obtained from the UK trials COV001 and COV002, which included a single-blind randomized controlled phase 2/3 trial of AZD1222 (ChAdOx1 nCoV-19) in healthy adults. For TCRbeta chain sequencing, PBMC samples were collected from trial participants at day 0 and at day 28 after the second dose. Reading from cysteine to phenylalanine, the CDR3 counts 15 amino acids. The CDR3 DNA has 45 bases and is translated from base 1. For CDR1 and CDR2, the germline V gene lists SGHDT and YYEEEE. V trim: 1 base; J trim: 7 bases; unmatched bases: 4. Worth noting for this clone: There is no known antigen for this receptor. Per-base qualities were not stored, and no clone one base away is much larger.

The CDR3 regions of human TCRbeta chains were analyzed by immunosequencing. Per the source publication's procedure: Repertoire TCRs were matched against a reference library of SARS-CoV-2-specific TCRs generated with the MIRA antigen-specificity platform. Breadth meant the fraction of unique TCRs that were SARS-CoV-2-associated, whereas depth meant the fraction of total T cells that were SARS-CoV-2-associated. Using the MIRA data, each spike-specific TCR was mapped to the spike region that the TCR reacts to and placed in a CD4 or CD8 class. Log10-transformed breadth and depth values were compared by one-way ANOVA with Sidak's multiple comparisons tests. TCRdb carries this immuneACCESS record with in-frame sequences only. Its versions omit some clonotypes, under half of them owing to an unresolved V gene in the studies checked, with the rest unexplained. V and J calls and clone size follow that table, whereas D and trimming were derived from the DNA. This sample comprises approximately 130,000 clones, approximately 85% of them detected only once. The biggest ten clones account for about 8.5% of the sample.

Here is what the overall study found, with its caveats: The 56-69-year group was small, and its depth increase did not reach significance, likely because of low power. The whole spike protein was spanned by vaccine-associated CD4 TCRs, and dominant responses were seen in regions 160-218 and 743-854. Epitopes outside the regions mutated in the B.1.351 and B.1.1.7 variants were reportedly recognized by nearly half of the unique spike-specific TCRs. Participants were mostly white British, with more females than males. The authors suggested clonal diversity may have been underestimated. Conclusions about previously exposed vaccinees are limited because only a handful of AZD1222 recipients were SARS-CoV-2 seropositive at baseline. Because no samples from the day 14 peak response were available, repertoires could be characterized only after the peak T cell response. A significant rise in spike-specific TCR breadth and depth was observed after two AZD1222 doses relative to day 0 and relative to MenACWY recipients.

The input for sequencing was peripheral blood, taken on day 0 of AZD1222 vaccination. The chain is made from TRBV5-6 and TRBJ1-4; 10 central bases correspond to TRBD1. This sequence was found in an adult in good health. The CDR3 reads CASSLSGQGSEKLFF. The sequence in DNA is TGTGCCAGCAGCTTGTCGGGACAGGGGTCTGAAAAACTGTTTTTT.